The 25 T cell receptor beta chains given below trace back to one sample, sequenced in a study of T-cell memory formation after mild COVID-19. TCRdb reprocessed the 5' RACE reads with MiXCR, giving one entry per CDR3 protein. The table has about 310,000 distinct CDR3 sequences, around 15% seen once. The sequencing sample was made of PBMCs or a T cell subset sorted from them (not recorded which). These receptors were taken from a man younger than 35 who had mild COVID-19 (a few samples of this study predate the infection). Cell type and time point are not known.

The V and J genes are TRBV11-2 and TRBJ1-5; D not certain. From germline, CDR1 is SGHAT and CDR2 FQNNGV. This CDR3 comprises 13 residues. Trimming took 0 bases from V and 9 from J, leaving 9 bases between them. The DNA of the CDR3 is TGTGCCAGCAGCTTAGATGCCTCCCGGCCCCAGCATTTT. This translates into CASSLDASRPQHF.

The gene calls are TRBV7-9 and TRBJ1-1, with D possibly matching TRBD1 (5 bases). V dropped 3 bases and J dropped 9 bases, with 14 bases sitting between them. The CDR3 consists of 13 residues. The germline V gene has CDR1 SEHNR and CDR2 FQNEAQ (reference sequence). This chain's CDR3 is CASSLGGEFKAFF. DNA for the CDR3: TGTGCCAGCAGCTTGGGAGGGGAGTTCAAAGCTTTCTTT. Full variable domain (rest looked up from reference TRBV7-9 and TRBJ1-1): DTGVSQNPRHKITKRGQNVTFRCDPISEHNRLYWYRQTLGQGPEFLTYFQNEAQLEKSRLLSDRFSAERPKGSFSTLEIQRTEQGDSAMYLCASSLGGEFKAFFGQGTRLTVV.

This clonotype was counted a few times. The chain is built from TRBV4-1 and TRBJ2-1, with TRBD2 matching 8 bases. The CDR3 runs 16 residues. Losses at the gene ends were 1 base for V and 8 bases for J; bases not matched to a gene: 10. Germline V gives CDR1 MGHRA, CDR2 YSYEKL. This CDR3 reads CASSQVRLAGGDEQFF. The CDR3 DNA sequence: TGCGCCAGCAGCCAAGTTAGACTAGCCGGGGGGGATGAGCAGTTCTTC.

This clonotype was seen repeatedly, ten times or more. The rearrangement links TRBV7-3 to TRBJ2-3; weak D call: TRBD2 (5 bases). Germline V gene sequence: CDR1 SGHTA, CDR2 FQGTGA. With 10 bases removed from V and 4 bases from J, the gap between germline ends came to 15 bases. This CDR3 contains 13 residues. The CDR3 sequence: CATSSGVADTQYF. The CDR3, as DNA: TGTGCCACATCTTCCGGGGTAGCAGATACGCAGTATTTT.

In this sample, this clonotype turned up many times. The V call is TRBV5-1, the J call TRBJ2-7; perhaps D is TRBD1 or TRBD2 (5 bases each). The germline V gene has CDR1 SGHRS and CDR2 YFSETQ. V shed 0 bases and J shed 2 bases, with 18 bases lying between them. The CDR3 is 17 residues long. This CDR3 is CASSLDGGTIPPYEQYV. CDR3 nucleotide sequence: TGCGCCAGCAGCTTGGATGGTGGGACGATCCCCCCCTACGAGCAGTACGTC.

This chain links TRBV6-5 with TRBJ2-7; TRBD1 matches at 9 bases. CDR1 is MNHEY, CDR2 SVGAGI, per germline. V was clipped by 6 bases and J by 4 bases; unmatched bases: 10. The CDR3 is 15 residues long. The CDR3 region is CASSPGQGGRYEQYF. CDR3 in DNA: TGTGCCAGCAGCCCGGGACAGGGAGGTCGGTACGAGCAGTACTTC.

The chain recombines TRBV12-3 or TRBV12-4 with TRBJ2-4, with TRBD2 identical over 7 bases. J was trimmed by 1 base and V by 7 bases; bases with no gene match: 7. This CDR3 is built from 15 residues. The DNA for the CDR3 is TGTGCCAGCACGTCCGGGGGGAGTGCCAAAAACATTCAGTACTTC. This encodes CASTSGGSAKNIQYF.

This clonotype was detected ten times or more. The chain couples TRBV5-6 to TRBJ2-1, with 12 bases that match TRBD2. CDR3 length equals 15 residues. Trimming cost V 4 bases and J 10 bases; bases outside gene matches: 9. CDR1 is SGHDT, CDR2 YYEEEE, per germline. In DNA, the CDR3 is TGTGCCAGCAGCCGGAGACTAGCGGGGGTCGGGGAGCAGTTCTTC. This translates into CASSRRLAGVGEQFF. Complete variable domain (other parts from reference TRBV5-6 and TRBJ2-1): DAGVTQSPTHLIKTRGQQVTLRCSPKSGHDTVSWYQQALGQGPQFIFQYYEEEERQRGNFPDRFSGHQFPNYSSELNVNALLLGDSALYLCASSRRLAGVGEQFFGPGTRLTVL.

The chain is built from TRBV10-3 and TRBJ1-1; D is perhaps TRBD1 (5 bases). V gave up 10 bases and J gave up 1 base, with 16 bases separating them. Germline CDR1 ENHRY, CDR2 SYGVKD. This CDR3 comprises 14 residues. This chain's CDR3 is CATRGGSWNTEAFF. The CDR3 region has the DNA TGTGCCACCCGGGGGGGAAGTTGGAACACTGAAGCTTTCTTT.

This clonotype was seen more than once but under ten times. CDR3 region: CSAPGVSGNTIYF. CDR3 nucleotides: TGCAGTGCTCCTGGGGTCTCTGGAAACACCATATATTTT. The chain joins TRBV20-1 to TRBJ1-3; D is unresolved. The V end lost 5 bases, the J end lost 0 bases, and 8 bases lay between the germline ends. This CDR3 is built from 13 residues. Germline V gene sequence: CDR1 DFQATT, CDR2 SNEGSKA (reference sequence).

The chain combines TRBV7-2 with TRBJ2-5; 12 nucleotides match TRBD2. V shed 0 bases and J 4 bases; nucleotides not matched to a gene: 9. The CDR3 consists of 18 residues. Germline loops: CDR1 SGHTA, CDR2 FQGNSA. The CDR3 nucleotides are TGTGCCAGCAGCTTAGCGGCGCTAGCGGGGGGGCGAGGAGAGACCCAGTACTTC. This encodes CASSLAALAGGRGETQYF.

This clonotype was picked up a small number of times. The rearrangement links TRBV7-2 to TRBJ2-1; a possible D gene is TRBD2 (5 bases). The germline V gene encodes CDR1 SGHTA and CDR2 FQGNSA. CDR3 length: 13 amino acids. V gave up 2 bases and J gave up 9 bases, with 11 bases separating them. The CDR3 DNA follows: TGTGCCAGCAGCTTAAGTCCAGGAGGTGAGCAGTTCTTC. Translation gives CASSLSPGGEQFF. The whole variable domain, filled in from reference TRBV7-2 and TRBJ2-1, reads GAGVSQSPSNKVTEKGKDVELRCDPISGHTALYWYRQSLGQGLEFLIYFQGNSAPDKSGLPSDRFSAERTGGSVSTLTIQRTQQEDSAVYLCASSLSPGGEQFFGPGTRLTVL.

The chain couples TRBV6-5 to TRBJ2-7; D not resolved. Germline V gene sequence: CDR1 MNHEY, CDR2 SVGAGI. V was pared by 8 bases and J by 2 bases, with 19 bases between. CDR3 length: 15 residues. The DNA of the CDR3 is TGTGCCAGCGCTACAAGTTGGCAGTGGGCCTACGAGCAGTACTTC. Its translation: CASATSWQWAYEQYF.

This chain joins TRBV20-1 and TRBJ2-6; D is undetermined. The CDR3 is 14 amino acids. Per the germline V gene, CDR1 is DFQATT and CDR2 is SNEGSKA (reference sequence). The V gene lost 5 bases and the J gene lost 4 bases, with 12 bases spanning the gap. In nucleotides, the CDR3 is TGCAGTGCTGCCCTTTATGACGGGGCCAACGTCCTGACTTTC. This translates into CSAALYDGANVLTF.

This clonotype was found many times. The chain employs TRBV10-3 and TRBJ1-5, with unresolved D. The germline V gene has CDR1 ENHRY and CDR2 SYGVKD. The CDR3 extends over 12 amino acids. Trimming left V 2 bases short and J 5 bases short, with 4 bases between. In nucleotides, the CDR3 is TGTGCCATCAGTGAGGTGGATCAGCCCCAGCATTTT. Its protein is CAISEVDQPQHF.

The chain links TRBV27 to TRBJ2-3; 9 bases match TRBD1. V was pared by 5 bases and J by 4 bases, with 4 bases of the junction left unmatched. The CDR3 has 14 amino acids. Germline-derived CDR1 and CDR2 are MNHEY and SMNVEV (reference sequence). Written as DNA, the CDR3 is TGTGCCAGCAGTAACCGGGACAGGGCAGATACGCAGTATTTT. Translation gives CASSNRDRADTQYF.

This clonotype was detected a few times. The J gene is TRBJ1-2, the V gene TRBV7-9; 9 bases match TRBD1. V lost 3 bases, J lost 3 bases, and 5 bases stayed unmatched. Germline V CDR1 and CDR2: SEHNR, FQNEAQ (reference sequence). The CDR3 totals 15 residues. The CDR3 region has the DNA TGTGCCAGCAGCTTCGGACAGGGGTTCTACTATGGCTACACCTTC. It translates to CASSFGQGFYYGYTF. Supplemented by reference TRBV7-9 and TRBJ1-2, the full variable domain reads DTGVSQNPRHKITKRGQNVTFRCDPISEHNRLYWYRQTLGQGPEFLTYFQNEAQLEKSRLLSDRFSAERPKGSFSTLEIQRTEQGDSAMYLCASSFGQGFYYGYTFGSGTRLTVV.

This clonotype has just a few counts. The CDR3 sequence is CRRKSANSTGELFF. The CDR3 region has the DNA TGCAGAAGAAAATCAGCGAACAGCACCGGGGAGCTGTTTTTT. The rearrangement joins TRBV20-1 to TRBJ2-2; D remains ambiguous. CDR1 is DFQATT, CDR2 SNEGSKA, per germline (reference sequence). This CDR3 spans 14 amino acids.

This clonotype was counted at least ten times. The chain joins TRBV14 to TRBJ2-1; 11 nucleotides match TRBD2. The CDR3 consists of 19 residues. CDR1 is SGHDN, CDR2 FVKESK, per germline. Trimming took 5 bases from V and 10 from J; bases not matched to a gene: 22. This CDR3 is CASSLSPGLAVPLNVEQFF. The CDR3 DNA sequence: TGTGCCAGCAGCTTATCCCCGGGACTAGCGGTCCCCCTCAATGTGGAGCAGTTCTTC.

The sample holds a few counts of this clonotype. The V call is TRBV5-1, the J call TRBJ1-4; 7 nucleotides agree with TRBD1. CDR1 and CDR2 from the germline V gene are SGHRS and YFSETQ. V lost 5 bases and J lost 8; bases outside the gene matches: 9. The CDR3 runs 14 residues. The CDR3 DNA reads TGCGCCAGCAGTACGGGACAGATGGGAGAAAAACTGTTTTTT. Encoded protein: CASSTGQMGEKLFF.

The gene calls are TRBV6-2 or TRBV6-3 and TRBJ2-3; 8 nucleotides match TRBD1. CDR1 MNHEY and CDR2 SVGEGT come from the germline V gene. The V gene end was trimmed by 6 bases and the J gene end by 2 bases; junction bases not matched to a gene: 13. This CDR3 comprises 17 residues. CDR3 sequence reads: CASRSYVMTGDTDTQYF. CDR3 nucleotides: TGTGCCAGCAGATCCTACGTAATGACAGGGGACACAGATACGCAGTATTTT.

This clonotype was observed once. This sequence joins TRBV25-1 and TRBJ2-1; D is uncertain. V was trimmed by 2 bases and J by 4 bases, leaving 3 bases between them. The CDR3 length is 12 residues. Germline loops: CDR1 MGHDK, CDR2 SYGVNS. CDR3 sequence reads: CASSEMYNEQFF. The CDR3 bases are TGTGCCAGCAGTGAAATGTACAATGAGCAGTTCTTC.

V and J are TRBV7-3 and TRBJ2-3, with D possibly being TRBD2 (5 bases). This CDR3 has 15 amino acids. CDR1 and CDR2 from the germline V gene are SGHTA and FQGTGA. V was clipped by 5 bases and J by 2 bases, with 14 bases between them. The CDR3 is CASSRGRLHTDTQYF. CDR3 in DNA: TGTGCCAGCAGCCGCGGACGACTACACACAGATACGCAGTATTTT.

The rearrangement joins TRBV29-1 to TRBJ2-5, with unresolved D. V lost 5 bases to trimming and J lost 0 bases, with 4 bases between them. The CDR3 is 11 residues long. Germline V gene data show CDR1 as SQVTM and CDR2 as ANQGSEA. The CDR3 DNA follows: TGCAGCGTTTCGAACCAAGAGACCCAGTACTTC. Its protein is CSVSNQETQYF.

A few counts support this clonotype. J is TRBJ1-6 and V is TRBV7-9; the D gene is possibly TRBD1 (5 bases). The V end was cut by 6 bases, the J end by 5 bases, with 17 bases between. The CDR3 contains 16 residues. In germline, CDR1 is SEHNR, CDR2 FQNEAQ (reference sequence). This CDR3 is CASRGGARTNNSPLHF. The CDR3 nucleotides read TGTGCCAGCAGGGGTGGGGCCAGAACAAATAATTCACCCCTCCACTTT.